A selection of T cell receptor beta chains follows, all from one sample in a study of identical twins. TCRdb reprocessed the 5' RACE reads with MiXCR, giving one entry per CDR3 protein. In the table there are approximately 700,000 distinct CDR3 sequences, roughly 6.2% of which are singletons. The sequencing sample was made of naive T cells sorted from blood. These receptors came from a man aged 18 to 30 in good health. Both conserved end residues are part of each CDR3. The D gene is left open where the match is weak. The size of a clone is reported for some rows only, either as once, few or many, or as a class for expanded clones.

d_call clone_size j_call v_call cdr3_nt cdr3_aa
. many TRBJ2-1 TRBV6-5 TGTGCCAGCAGTTTGGGAGACGGGAACTACAATGAGCAGTTCTTC CASSLGDGNYNEQFF
TRBD2 . TRBJ2-5 TRBV5-1 TGCGCCAGCAGCTCCGAGCGGGGAGAAGAGACCCAGTACTTC CASSSERGEETQYF
TRBD2 few TRBJ2-7 TRBV5-5 TGTGCCAGCCAACCTTGGACTAGCGGCTCCTACGAGCAGTACTTC CASQPWTSGSYEQYF
. . TRBJ2-7 TRBV5-6 TGTGCCAGCAGCTTCTGGCAGAAGGAGCAGTACTTC CASSFWQKEQYF
. . TRBJ2-5 TRBV5-1 TGCGCCAGCAGCTTCACAGGGAGTTATGTGGGAGAGACCCAGTACTTC CASSFTGSYVGETQYF
. many TRBJ2-1 TRBV29-1 TGCAGCGTTCAGCAGGGGACTCGGGATGAGCAGTTCTTC CSVQQGTRDEQFF
TRBD2 few TRBJ2-1 TRBV4-1 TGCGCCAGCAGCTCTACCGGGACTAGCGGTTACAATGAGCAGTTCTTC CASSSTGTSGYNEQFF
TRBD2 . TRBJ2-7 TRBV2 TGTGCCAGCAGTGTAGAAGTCGGGTCAGCGGGAGGTAAAACCTACGAGCAGTACTTC CASSVEVGSAGGKTYEQYF
. . TRBJ2-2 TRBV2 TGTGCCAGCCAGGTCAGATACACCGGGGAGCTGTTTTTT CASQVRYTGELFF
TRBD2 . TRBJ2-1 TRBV20-1 TGCAGTGCTAACCTCCCCGCTAGCGGGGCGTACAATGAGCAGTTCTTC CSANLPASGAYNEQFF
TRBD2 . TRBJ2-7 TRBV6-1 TGTGCCAGCAGGCAAGCGGGAGGACTCTACGAGCAGTACTTC CASRQAGGLYEQYF
. . TRBJ2-5 TRBV7-2 TGTGCCAGCAGCTTAGTGTTGGGTATCCAAGAGACCCAGTACTTC CASSLVLGIQETQYF
TRBD2 few TRBJ2-2 TRBV27 TGTGCCAGCCGTAGCGGGAGGGCCGGGGAGCTGTTTTTT CASRSGRAGELFF
. many TRBJ2-3 TRBV15 TGTGCCACCGGAGTAACAGATACGCAGTATTTT CATGVTDTQYF
TRBD1 many TRBJ2-6 TRBV29-1 TGCAGCGTGGGGGACAGACGTCTCTCTGGGGCCAACGTCCTGACTTTC CSVGDRRLSGANVLTF
. few TRBJ2-3 TRBV10-3 TGTGCCATCAGTGAAGGCGAGGACCACATCACAGATACGCAGTATTTT CAISEGEDHITDTQYF
. many TRBJ1-5 TRBV20-1 TGCAGTGCTAGACTCGACAGAAACAATCAGCCCCAGCATTTT CSARLDRNNQPQHF
TRBD1 many TRBJ1-1 TRBV12-3/TRBV12-4 TGTGCCAGCAGTGGGGGACAGACTGAAGCTTTCTTT CASSGGQTEAFF
TRBD2 many TRBJ2-1 TRBV12-3/TRBV12-4 TGTGCCAGCAGCACTAGCGGCGAGCAGTTCTTC CASSTSGEQFF
. many TRBJ2-1 TRBV7-9 TGTGCCAGCAGCTTAGATAGGCAGCAGTTCTTC CASSLDRQQFF
TRBD2 many TRBJ2-3 TRBV10-3 TGTGCCATCAGGCTAGCGGGAGCAGTAACAGATACGCAGTATTTT CAIRLAGAVTDTQYF
. many TRBJ2-1 TRBV6-2/TRBV6-3 TGTGCCAGCAGCCGGGCAGTCGGTGAGCAGTTCTTC CASSRAVGEQFF
. . TRBJ2-2 TRBV7-2 TGTGCCAGCAGCCCACCGGCCCCCGGATCCGGGGAGCTGTTTTTT CASSPPAPGSGELFF
TRBD1 . TRBJ2-6 TRBV14 TGTGCCAGCAGCCAATCCGGGACAGCCCCTTTCTCTGGGGCCAACGTCCTGACTTTC CASSQSGTAPFSGANVLTF
. many TRBJ2-3 TRBV7-2 TGTGCCAGCAGCTTAGGGTCGGGGCCTGTGCAGTATTTT CASSLGSGPVQYF
TRBD2 many TRBJ2-1 TRBV27 TGTGCCAGCAGCTTGTTAGCGGGTGTATCCTACAATGAGCAGTTCTTC CASSLLAGVSYNEQFF
. few TRBJ2-1 TRBV5-1 TGCGCCAGCAGCCCCCTCGGGGGGCGAGACAATGAGCAGTTCTTC CASSPLGGRDNEQFF
. many TRBJ2-3 TRBV20-1 TGCAGTGCTAGAGTCCCGGGAGTGAGTTCTAGCACAGATACGCAGTATTTT CSARVPGVSSSTDTQYF
. many TRBJ2-7 TRBV15 TGTGCCACCAGCACGCAACCCTCTCACGATTCCTACGAGCAGTACTTC CATSTQPSHDSYEQYF
. many TRBJ1-2 TRBV29-1 TGCAGCGTTGGGCAGCAACTGAACTATGGCTACACCTTC CSVGQQLNYGYTF
. . TRBJ2-3 TRBV27 TGTGCCAGCAACCGGGACTTCGCTAGCACAGATACGCAGTATTTT CASNRDFASTDTQYF
. few TRBJ2-3 TRBV5-1 TGCGCCAGCAGCCCGGGACTTCTAACCGATAACTGGGGACCAGATACGCAGTATTTT CASSPGLLTDNWGPDTQYF
. . TRBJ2-5 TRBV29-1 TGCAGCGGGGGAGAAGAGACCCAGTACTTC CSGGEETQYF
. few TRBJ1-1 TRBV6-5 TGTGCCAGCAGTTACTCGATTCACCGAGGGACCCTTGAAGCTTTCTTT CASSYSIHRGTLEAFF
TRBD1 many TRBJ1-6 TRBV25-1 TGTGCCAGCAGTGGCGGACAGGTTCTCTCAGCCCTCCACTTT CASSGGQVLSALHF
. . TRBJ2-1 TRBV11-1 TGTGCCAGCAGCATGGGGACCGGGAGCTCCTACAATGAGCAGTTCTTC CASSMGTGSSYNEQFF
TRBD1 many TRBJ2-2 TRBV10-3 TGTGCCATCAGTGAGTCCGCCAGGGGGCTCACCGGGGAGCTGTTTTTT CAISESARGLTGELFF
. many TRBJ2-7 TRBV25-1 TGTGCCAGCGGAGACTACGAGCAGTACTTC CASGDYEQYF
. many TRBJ2-1 TRBV5-1 TGCGCCAGCAGCTTGCTCTTTGACAACTCGTCTTTCAATGAGCAGTTCTTC CASSLLFDNSSFNEQFF
. many TRBJ2-1 TRBV12-3/TRBV12-4 TGTGCCAGCCGTGGGGGTTCGGCCAATGAGCAGTTCTTC CASRGGSANEQFF
TRBD2 many TRBJ2-1 TRBV5-1 TGCGCCAGCAGCTTGGAGGGGACTAGTCTGGATGAGCAGTTCTTC CASSLEGTSLDEQFF
TRBD1 few TRBJ2-2 TRBV6-2/TRBV6-3 TGTGCCAGCAGTTACGATCTTCCCCGGGACAGCTACACCGGGGAGCTGTTTTTT CASSYDLPRDSYTGELFF
TRBD2 few TRBJ2-1 TRBV4-1 TGCGCCAGCAGCAGAATGGGACTAGCGGACTACAATGAGCAGTTCTTC CASSRMGLADYNEQFF
. many TRBJ2-4 TRBV5-5 TGTGCCAGCAGCCTCGGTCTTGGGGAAAACATTCAGTACTTC CASSLGLGENIQYF
. few TRBJ2-1 TRBV12-3/TRBV12-4 TGTGCCAGCAGCATGACCAGGGGGCGGGCGGCGGGAGCTGTATATGAGCAGTTCTTC CASSMTRGRAAGAVYEQFF
TRBD2 many TRBJ2-7 TRBV12-3/TRBV12-4 TGTGCCAGCAGTAGACTAGCGGGAGGGATCTCCTACGAGCAGTACTTC CASSRLAGGISYEQYF
. . TRBJ1-1 TRBV20-1 TGCAGTGCTAGAGAGGGGGGGCCCAAAACTGAAGCTTTCTTT CSAREGGPKTEAFF
. many TRBJ1-1 TRBV29-1 TGCAGCGTTGAGCTCCAGGGTATGGACACTGAAGCTTTCTTT CSVELQGMDTEAFF
. few TRBJ2-2 TRBV9 TGTGCCAGCAGCGATAATGCCGGGGAGCTGTTTTTT CASSDNAGELFF
. . TRBJ2-2 TRBV29-1 TGCAGCGTCGCAATGGGGCCGAGCACCGGGGAGCTGTTTTTT CSVAMGPSTGELFF
TRBD1 many TRBJ1-5 TRBV24-1 TGTGCCACCAGTGATTCCACGGGACAGGCGGTAAATAGCAATCAGCCCCAGCATTTT CATSDSTGQAVNSNQPQHF
. . TRBJ2-5 TRBV3-1 TGTGCCAGCAGGCTCCAGGGACTCCGAGAGACCCAGTACTTC CASRLQGLRETQYF